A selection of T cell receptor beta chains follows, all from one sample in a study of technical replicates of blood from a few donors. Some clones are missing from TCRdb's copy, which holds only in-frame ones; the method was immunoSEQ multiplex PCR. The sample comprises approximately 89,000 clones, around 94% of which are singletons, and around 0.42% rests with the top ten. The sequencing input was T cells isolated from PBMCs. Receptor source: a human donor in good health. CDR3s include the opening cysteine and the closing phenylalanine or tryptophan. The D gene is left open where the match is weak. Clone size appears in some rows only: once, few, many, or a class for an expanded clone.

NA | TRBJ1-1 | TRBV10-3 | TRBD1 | CAISGTGGIEAFF | TGTGCCATCAGTGGGACAGGTGGAATTGAAGCTTTCTTT
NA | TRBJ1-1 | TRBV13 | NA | CASSLRPYRVLNTEAFF | TGTGCCAGCAGCCTGAGGCCCTACAGGGTTCTAAACACTGAAGCTTTCTTT
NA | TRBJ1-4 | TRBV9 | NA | CASSPQEKLFF | TGTGCCAGCAGCCCACAGGAAAAACTGTTTTTT
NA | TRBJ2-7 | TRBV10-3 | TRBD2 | CAISESPLAGIRIVYEQYF | TGTGCCATCAGTGAGTCCCCACTAGCGGGGATACGAATCGTATACGAGCAGTACTTC
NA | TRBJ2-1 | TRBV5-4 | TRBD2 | CASSPAGGNYNEQFF | TGTGCCAGCAGCCCAGCGGGAGGGAACTACAATGAGCAGTTCTTC
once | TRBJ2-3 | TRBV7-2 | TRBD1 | CASSLLYRGANTDTQYF | TGTGCCAGCAGCTTGCTGTACAGGGGGGCAAACACAGATACGCAGTATTTT
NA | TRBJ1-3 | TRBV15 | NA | CATSAELQNLNTIYF | TGTGCCACCAGCGCTGAATTACAGAACTTAAACACCATATATTTT
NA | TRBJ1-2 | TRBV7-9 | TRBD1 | CASSSQTGGYLYGYTF | TGTGCCAGCAGCTCACAGACAGGGGGCTATCTTTATGGCTACACCTTC
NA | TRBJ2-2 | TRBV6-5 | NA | CASSYASGELFF | TGTGCCAGCAGTTACGCGTCCGGGGAGCTGTTTTTT
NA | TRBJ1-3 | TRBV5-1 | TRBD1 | CASSDLPDRGSGNTIYF | TGCGCCAGCAGCGATCTTCCAGACAGGGGCTCTGGAAACACCATATATTTT
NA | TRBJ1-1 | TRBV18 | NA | CASSPYEWNTEAFF | TGTGCCAGCTCACCCTATGAGTGGAACACTGAAGCTTTCTTT
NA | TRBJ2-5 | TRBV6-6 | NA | CASHSQELAETQYF | TGTGCCAGCCATTCTCAAGAACTTGCTGAGACCCAGTACTTC
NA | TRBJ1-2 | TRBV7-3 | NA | CASSSKVGSYGYTF | TGTGCCAGCAGCTCCAAAGTCGGGTCCTATGGCTACACCTTC
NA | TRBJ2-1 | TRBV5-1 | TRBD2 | CASSLTLAGVGNEQFF | TGCGCCAGCAGCTTGACCCTAGCGGGAGTCGGGAATGAGCAGTTCTTC
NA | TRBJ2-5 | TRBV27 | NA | CASSTPLGAGETQYF | TGTGCCAGCAGTACCCCCTTAGGCGCGGGGGAGACCCAGTACTTC
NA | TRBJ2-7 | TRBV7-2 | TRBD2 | CASSLGLAGPYEQYF | TGTGCCAGCAGCTTAGGGCTAGCGGGCCCCTACGAGCAGTACTTC
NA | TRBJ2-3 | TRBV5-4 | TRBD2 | CARPLGNSGNYNTQYF | TGTGCCAGGCCTCTGGGGAATAGCGGGAATTACAATACGCAGTATTTT
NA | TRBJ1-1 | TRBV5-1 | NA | CASSLGQANTEAFF | TGCGCCAGCAGCTTGGGACAGGCGAACACTGAAGCTTTCTTT
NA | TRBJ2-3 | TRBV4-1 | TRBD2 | CASSQRGLVRF | TGCGCCAGCAGCCAAAGGGGACTAGTTCGGTTT
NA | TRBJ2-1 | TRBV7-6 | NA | CASSITGGGHNEQFF | TGTGCCAGCAGTATTACAGGGGGGGGGCACAATGAGCAGTTCTTC
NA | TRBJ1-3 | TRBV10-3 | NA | CAISPGRLHSGNTIYF | TGTGCCATCAGTCCGGGTAGGCTTCACTCTGGAAACACCATATATTTT
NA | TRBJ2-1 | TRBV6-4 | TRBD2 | CASSETSIGEQFF | TGTGCCAGCAGCGAGACTAGCATCGGTGAGCAGTTCTTC
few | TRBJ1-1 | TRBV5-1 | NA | CASSLDRSVNTEAFF | TGCGCCAGCAGCTTGGACAGATCCGTGAACACTGAAGCTTTCTTT
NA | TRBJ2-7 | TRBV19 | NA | CASSIVEGSYEQYF | TGTGCCAGTAGTATAGTGGAGGGATCCTACGAGCAGTACTTC
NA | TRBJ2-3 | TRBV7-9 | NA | CASSLLGAGSTDTQYF | TGTGCCAGCAGCTTATTAGGGGCAGGGAGCACAGATACGCAGTATTTT
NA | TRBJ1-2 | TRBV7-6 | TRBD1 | CASSLTGGVDGYTF | TGTGCCAGCAGCTTAACAGGGGGGGTCGACGGCTACACCTTC
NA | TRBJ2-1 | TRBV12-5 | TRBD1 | CASVYRGYNEQFF | TGTGCTAGTGTCTACAGGGGCTACAATGAGCAGTTCTTC
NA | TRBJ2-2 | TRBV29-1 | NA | CSAAPQVSTGELFF | TGCAGCGCAGCACCACAGGTTTCCACCGGGGAGCTGTTTTTT